The rows below give T cell receptor beta chains drawn from one sample of a study of cytomegalovirus exposure and HLA in healthy donors. This table comes from immunoSEQ multiplex PCR, and its TCRdb copy is limited to in-frame clones, with some not included. The data contain roughly 130,000 clones, more than 80% of them singletons. Sequences were obtained from PBMCs. These receptors were collected from a man aged 35 to 55 in good health and CMV-seronegative. CDR3s include the opening cysteine and the closing phenylalanine or tryptophan. D genes are given only for firm matches. Expanded clones get a size class; other rows say once, few or many, or leave the size out.

V gene,J gene,clone size,D gene,CDR3 protein,CDR3 DNA
TRBV7-2,TRBJ2-7,once,TRBD1,CASSPGQGPNEQYF,TGTGCCAGCAGCCCCGGACAGGGTCCCAACGAGCAGTACTTC
TRBV6-5,TRBJ1-1,.,TRBD1,CASRYRGGTEAFF,TGTGCCAGCAGGTACAGGGGTGGCACTGAAGCTTTCTTT
TRBV19,TRBJ1-1,.,.,CASSIGLLNTEAFF,TGTGCCAGTAGTATCGGACTACTGAACACTGAAGCTTTCTTT
TRBV6-5,TRBJ2-3,few,.,CASSPLGGGPDTQYF,TGTGCCAGCAGTCCTCTGGGGGGGGGCCCAGATACGCAGTATTTT
TRBV28,TRBJ1-2,.,TRBD1,CASRGQQIYGYTF,TGTGCCAGCAGGGGACAGCAAATCTATGGCTACACCTTC
TRBV7-2,TRBJ2-1,.,.,CASSLYHGDYNEQFF,TGTGCCAGCAGCTTATATCACGGTGACTACAATGAGCAGTTCTTC
TRBV7-9,TRBJ2-3,.,TRBD2,CASSLFTSVGDTQYF,TGTGCCAGCAGCTTATTCACTAGCGTCGGGGATACGCAGTATTTT
TRBV7-2,TRBJ2-7,few,.,CASSDKNGRFEQYF,TGTGCCAGCAGCGATAAGAACGGGAGATTCGAGCAGTACTTC
TRBV2,TRBJ2-7,.,TRBD1,CASSAGTGGHEQYF,TGTGCCAGCAGTGCGGGGACAGGGGGCCACGAGCAGTACTTC
TRBV6-5,TRBJ1-6,.,TRBD1,CASSTRTGFNSPLHF,TGTGCCAGCAGTACACGGACAGGGTTTAATTCACCCCTCCACTTT
TRBV27,TRBJ2-7,.,.,CASSLIGGPDYEQYF,TGTGCCAGCAGTTTAATCGGAGGCCCTGACTACGAGCAGTACTTC
TRBV28,TRBJ2-7,.,.,CASSPTPRMQYF,TGTGCCAGCAGCCCGACCCCCAGGATGCAGTACTTC
TRBV6-6,TRBJ1-3,.,TRBD1,CASSYGTASSGNTIYF,TGTGCCAGCAGTTACGGGACAGCTAGCTCTGGAAACACCATATATTTT
TRBV11-2,TRBJ2-3,once,.,CASSSVTGSTDTQYF,TGTGCCAGCAGCTCCGTGACAGGTAGCACAGATACGCAGTATTTT
TRBV28,TRBJ1-5,once,.,CASSPRLSNQPQHF,TGTGCCAGCAGCCCTCGGTTAAGCAATCAGCCCCAGCATTTT
TRBV27,TRBJ2-1,.,TRBD2,CASSDPRRGGSDEQFF,TGTGCCAGCAGTGACCCCCGGCGGGGGGGCTCGGATGAGCAGTTCTTC
TRBV15,TRBJ1-5,.,TRBD1,CATSRQTGSNQPQHF,TGTGCCACCAGCAGACAGACAGGGAGCAATCAGCCCCAGCATTTT
TRBV29-1,TRBJ2-7,few,.,CSVGRLGSSYEQYF,TGCAGCGTTGGTAGGCTCGGGAGCTCCTACGAGCAGTACTTC
TRBV9,TRBJ1-6,.,.,CASSVAGGTASPLHF,TGTGCCAGCAGCGTAGCGGGCGGGACGGCTTCACCCCTCCACTTT
TRBV2,TRBJ2-7,.,.,CASSDQGTSFEQYF,TGTGCCAGCAGTGATCAGGGGACCAGTTTCGAGCAGTACTTC
TRBV28,TRBJ1-5,few,.,CASSLWGAGSDQPQHF,TGTGCCAGCAGTTTATGGGGGGCAGGGAGCGATCAGCCCCAGCATTTT
TRBV7-3,TRBJ2-7,.,TRBD1,CASIRQGQYEQYF,TGTGCCAGCATCAGACAGGGACAATACGAGCAGTACTTC
TRBV7-9,TRBJ2-5,.,.,CASSLVSGTQYF,TGTGCCAGCAGCTTAGTCTCAGGAACCCAGTACTTC
TRBV15,TRBJ1-1,.,.,CATSREGGNMNTEAFF,TGTGCCACCAGCAGAGAGGGGGGAAACATGAACACTGAAGCTTTCTTT
TRBV12-2,TRBJ2-2,few,.,CASRLVHGWSGVLVTGELFF,TGTGCAAGTCGCTTAGTCCACGGCTGGTCGGGGGTATTAGTCACCGGGGAGCTGTTTTTT
TRBV6-1,TRBJ2-7,.,TRBD2,CASSERLAGEQYF,TGTGCCAGCAGTGAACGTCTAGCGGGCGAGCAGTACTTC
TRBV4-2,TRBJ2-6,once,TRBD1,CASSQEPGQGVLTF,TGTGCCAGCAGCCAAGAACCCGGACAGGGAGTCCTGACTTTC
TRBV6-5,TRBJ1-1,.,.,CASSFSGPNTEAFF,TGTGCCAGCAGTTTTTCAGGGCCGAACACTGAAGCTTTCTTT
TRBV27,TRBJ1-2,.,TRBD1,CASSWTAGTGNYGYTF,TGTGCCAGCAGTTGGACTGCCGGGACAGGGAACTATGGCTACACCTTC
TRBV7-8,TRBJ1-4,.,.,CASSKRVLAAPNEKLFF,TGTGCCAGCAGTAAACGGGTCCTCGCCGCCCCTAATGAAAAACTGTTTTTT
TRBV7-2,TRBJ1-6,.,TRBD1,CASSRLQGVNSPLHF,TGTGCCAGCAGCCGGCTACAGGGGGTTAATTCACCCCTCCACTTT
TRBV30,TRBJ2-1,.,.,CAWKLHGNNEQFF,TGTGCCTGGAAATTGCACGGTAACAATGAGCAGTTCTTC
TRBV7-3,TRBJ2-1,.,TRBD2,CASSIMGTSGRDEQFF,TGTGCCAGCAGCATAATGGGGACTAGCGGGAGGGATGAGCAGTTCTTC
TRBV30,TRBJ2-5,.,.,CAWSVGQTNQYF,TGTGCCTGGAGTGTTGGGCAGACCAACCAGTACTTC
TRBV7-6,TRBJ2-1,.,TRBD2,CASSASGIENEQFF,TGTGCCAGCAGCGCTAGCGGGATTGAGAATGAGCAGTTCTTC
TRBV6-4,TRBJ1-5,.,.,CASSREIGNQPQHF,TGTGCCAGCAGTCGGGAGATCGGGAATCAGCCCCAGCATTTT
TRBV19,TRBJ2-7,.,.,CASSKGLLPYEQYF,TGTGCCAGTAGTAAGGGACTTCTGCCCTACGAGCAGTACTTC
TRBV5-1,TRBJ2-2,.,TRBD2,CASGGLAGNTGELFF,TGCGCCAGCGGGGGCCTAGCGGGGAACACCGGGGAGCTGTTTTTT
TRBV6-1,TRBJ1-3,.,TRBD1,CASSRLTGAGNTIYF,TGTGCCAGCAGTAGGTTGACAGGGGCTGGAAACACCATATATTTT
TRBV28,TRBJ1-5,.,TRBD1,CATGQGSQPQHF,TGTGCCACAGGACAGGGGAGTCAGCCCCAGCATTTT
TRBV5-1,TRBJ2-1,.,TRBD2,CASSSGTSEVHEQFF,TGCGCCAGCAGCTCCGGGACTAGCGAGGTCCATGAGCAGTTCTTC
TRBV2,TRBJ1-2,.,TRBD1,CASLTDRGFLNGYTF,TGTGCCAGCTTAACGGACAGGGGCTTTCTCAATGGCTACACCTTC
TRBV28,TRBJ2-3,.,TRBD2,CASSLALAGYSTDTQYF,TGTGCCAGCAGTTTAGCTCTAGCGGGATATTCAACAGATACGCAGTATTTT
TRBV6-1,TRBJ1-1,few,TRBD1,CASTTGQMNTEAFF,TGTGCCAGCACCACGGGACAGATGAACACTGAAGCTTTCTTT
TRBV11-1,TRBJ2-1,.,TRBD2,CASLAGDSYNEQFF,TGTGCCAGCTTAGCGGGAGACTCCTACAATGAGCAGTTCTTC
TRBV19,TRBJ1-4,few,.,CASSMLQGSRKLFF,TGTGCCAGTAGTATGTTGCAGGGGTCCCGGAAACTGTTTTTT
TRBV6-1,TRBJ2-7,.,.,CASSEQGHSYEQYF,TGTGCCAGCAGTGAACAGGGACACTCCTACGAGCAGTACTTC